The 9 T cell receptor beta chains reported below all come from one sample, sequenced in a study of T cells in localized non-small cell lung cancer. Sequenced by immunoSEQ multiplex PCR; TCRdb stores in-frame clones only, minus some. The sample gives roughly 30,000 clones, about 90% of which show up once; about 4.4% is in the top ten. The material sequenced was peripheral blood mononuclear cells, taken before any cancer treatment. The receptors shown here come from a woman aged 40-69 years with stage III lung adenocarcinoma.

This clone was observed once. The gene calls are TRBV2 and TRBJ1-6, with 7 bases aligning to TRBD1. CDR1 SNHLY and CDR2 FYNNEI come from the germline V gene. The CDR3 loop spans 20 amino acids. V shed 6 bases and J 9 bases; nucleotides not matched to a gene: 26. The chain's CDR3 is CASRKLRTGPSPQRGSPLHF. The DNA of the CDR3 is TGTGCCAGCAGGAAACTCCGGACAGGTCCATCACCCCAAAGGGGTTCACCCCTCCACTTT.

As DNA, the CDR3 is TGTGCCAGCAGTGGGGGGGGTGTGGGCAATCAGCCCCAGCATTTT. As protein: CASSGGGVGNQPQHF. This chain links TRBV6-1 with TRBJ1-5, with D perhaps TRBD1 (5 bases). Germline CDR1 reads MNHNS; CDR2 reads SASEGT. CDR3 length equals 15 residues. The V and J ends lost 4 bases and 2 bases respectively, with 12 bases between them.

The CDR3 coding sequence is TGTGCCAGCAGTTACGCAGGGGTTTTCACTGAAGCTTTCTTT. It yields the protein CASSYAGVFTEAFF. The rearrangement uses TRBV6-4 and TRBJ1-1, with D tentatively TRBD1 (6 bases). The V end lost 5 bases, the J end lost 4 bases, and 14 bases lay between the germline ends. CDR1 and CDR2 from the germline V gene are MRHNA and SNTAGT. The CDR3 is made up of 14 amino acids.

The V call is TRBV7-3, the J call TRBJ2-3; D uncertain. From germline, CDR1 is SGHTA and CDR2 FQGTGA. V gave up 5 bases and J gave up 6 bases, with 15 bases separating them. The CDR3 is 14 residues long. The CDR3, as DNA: TGTGCCAGCAGCAATACGACCAGACTGGATACGCAGTATTTT. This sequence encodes CASSNTTRLDTQYF.

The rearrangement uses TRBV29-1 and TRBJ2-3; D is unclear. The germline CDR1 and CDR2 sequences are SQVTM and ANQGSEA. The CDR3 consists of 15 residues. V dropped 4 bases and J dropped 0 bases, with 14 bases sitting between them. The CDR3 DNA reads TGCAGCGTTGTGTTGGCTGGACCTAGCACAGATACGCAGTATTTT. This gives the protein CSVVLAGPSTDTQYF.

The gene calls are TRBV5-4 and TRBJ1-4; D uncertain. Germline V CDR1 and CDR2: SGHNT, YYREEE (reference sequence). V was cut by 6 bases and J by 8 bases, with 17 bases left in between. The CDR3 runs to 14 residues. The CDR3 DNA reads TGTGCCAGCATGAGAGCACCTTCGGACGAAAAACTGTTTTTT. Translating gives CASMRAPSDEKLFF.

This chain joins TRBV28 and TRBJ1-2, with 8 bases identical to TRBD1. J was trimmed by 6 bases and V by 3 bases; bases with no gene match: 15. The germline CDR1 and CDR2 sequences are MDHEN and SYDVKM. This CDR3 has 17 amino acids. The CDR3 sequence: CASSFGQGAQYQDGYTF. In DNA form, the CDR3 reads TGTGCCAGCAGTTTTGGACAGGGCGCGCAATATCAAGATGGCTACACCTTC.

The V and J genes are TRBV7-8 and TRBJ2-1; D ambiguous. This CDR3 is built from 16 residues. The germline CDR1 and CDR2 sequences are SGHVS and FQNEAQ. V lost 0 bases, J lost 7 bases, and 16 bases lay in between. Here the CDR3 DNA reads TGTGCCAGCAGCTTAGCCGGCGGCAGCCACACGAATGAGCAGTTCTTC. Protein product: CASSLAGGSHTNEQFF.

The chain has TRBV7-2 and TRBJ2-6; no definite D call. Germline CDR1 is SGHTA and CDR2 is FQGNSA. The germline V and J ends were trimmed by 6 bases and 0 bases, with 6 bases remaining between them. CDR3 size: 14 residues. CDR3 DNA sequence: TGTGCCAGCAGTTTTTACTCTGGGGCCAACGTCCTGACTTTC. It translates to CASSFYSGANVLTF.